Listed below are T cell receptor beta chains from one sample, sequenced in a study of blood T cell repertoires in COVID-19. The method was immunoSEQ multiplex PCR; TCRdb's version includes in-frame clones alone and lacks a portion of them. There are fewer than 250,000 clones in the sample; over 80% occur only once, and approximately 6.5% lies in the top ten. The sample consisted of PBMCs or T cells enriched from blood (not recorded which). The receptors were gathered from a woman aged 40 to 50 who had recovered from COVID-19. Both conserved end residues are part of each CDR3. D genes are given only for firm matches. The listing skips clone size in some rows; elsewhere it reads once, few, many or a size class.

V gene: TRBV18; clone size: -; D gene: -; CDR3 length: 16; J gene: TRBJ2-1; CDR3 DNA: TGTGCCAGCTCACCACCGAACGGGGTATCCTACAATGAGCAGTTCTTC; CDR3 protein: CASSPPNGVSYNEQFF
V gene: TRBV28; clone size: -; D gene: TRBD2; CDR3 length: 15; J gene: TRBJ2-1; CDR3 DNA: TGTGCCAGCAGTTCTCCAGCGGGAGGGCCAGATGAGCAGTTCTTC; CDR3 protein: CASSSPAGGPDEQFF
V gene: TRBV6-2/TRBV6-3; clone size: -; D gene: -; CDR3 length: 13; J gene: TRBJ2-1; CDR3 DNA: TGTGCCAGCAGCCGCCGGGATTACAATGAGCAGTTCTTC; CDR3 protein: CASSRRDYNEQFF
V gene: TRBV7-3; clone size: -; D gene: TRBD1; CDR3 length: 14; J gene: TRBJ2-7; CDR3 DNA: TGTGCCAGCAGCCCCAGGGGGCCCCAGGGGGAGCAGTACTTC; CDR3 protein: CASSPRGPQGEQYF
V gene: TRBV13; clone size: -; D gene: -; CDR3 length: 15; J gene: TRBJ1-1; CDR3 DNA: TGTGCCAGCAGCCCCCGGTCGGGGGTGAGAACTGAAGCTTTCTTT; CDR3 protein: CASSPRSGVRTEAFF
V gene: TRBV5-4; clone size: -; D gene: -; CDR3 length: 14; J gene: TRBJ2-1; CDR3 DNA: TGTGCCAGCAGCTTGGGAGGTCGGTTTAATGAGCAGTTCTTC; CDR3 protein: CASSLGGRFNEQFF
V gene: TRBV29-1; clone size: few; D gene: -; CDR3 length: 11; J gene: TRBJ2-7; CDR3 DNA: TGCAGCGTTGAAGGGGCGTACGAGCAGTACTTC; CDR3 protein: CSVEGAYEQYF
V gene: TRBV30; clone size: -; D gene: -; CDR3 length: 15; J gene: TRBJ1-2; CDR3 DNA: TGTGCCTGGAGTCGACGGGGGTCCCCTACCTATGGCTACACCTTC; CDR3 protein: CAWSRRGSPTYGYTF
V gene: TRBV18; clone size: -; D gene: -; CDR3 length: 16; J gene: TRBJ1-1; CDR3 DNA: TGTGCCAGCTCACCACGTCTGAGCTCTGAGGGCACTGAAGCTTTCTTT; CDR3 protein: CASSPRLSSEGTEAFF
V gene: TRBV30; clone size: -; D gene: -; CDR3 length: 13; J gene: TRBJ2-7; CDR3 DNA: TGTGCCTGGAGTTCTGAGAGCTCCTACGAGCAGTACTTC; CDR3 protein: CAWSSESSYEQYF
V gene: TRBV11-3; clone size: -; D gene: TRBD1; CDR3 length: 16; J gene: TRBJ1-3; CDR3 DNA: TGTGCCAGCAGCTCAAGACAGGGGGCTTTTGGAAACACCATATATTTT; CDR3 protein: CASSSRQGAFGNTIYF
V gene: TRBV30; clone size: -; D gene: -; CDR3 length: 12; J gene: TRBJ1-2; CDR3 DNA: TGTGCCTGGAGCCCCAGGGGCGGTGGCTACACCTTC; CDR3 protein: CAWSPRGGGYTF
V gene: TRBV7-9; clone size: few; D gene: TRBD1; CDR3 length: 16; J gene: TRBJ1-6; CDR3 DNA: TGTGCCAGCAGTCCAAGCCAGGGGGCCGGTAATTCACCCCTCCACTTT; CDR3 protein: CASSPSQGAGNSPLHF
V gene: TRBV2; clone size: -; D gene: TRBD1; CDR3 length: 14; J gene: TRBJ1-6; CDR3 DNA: TGTGCCAGGCGCGCGACAGGGACGGGTTCACCCCTCCACTTT; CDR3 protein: CARRATGTGSPLHF
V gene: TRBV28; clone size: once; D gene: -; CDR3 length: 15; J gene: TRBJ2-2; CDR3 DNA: TGTGCCAGCAGTTTGGGACTCGCCAGCACCGGGGAGCTGTTTTTT; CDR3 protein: CASSLGLASTGELFF
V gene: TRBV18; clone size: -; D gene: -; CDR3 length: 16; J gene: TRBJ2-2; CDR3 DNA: TGTGCCAGCTCACCACGAGACAGGTCGAACACCGGGGAGCTGTTTTTT; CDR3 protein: CASSPRDRSNTGELFF
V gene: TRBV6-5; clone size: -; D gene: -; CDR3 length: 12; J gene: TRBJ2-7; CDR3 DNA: TGTGCCAGCAGCCAGGCCCTCTACGAGCAGTACTTC; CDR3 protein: CASSQALYEQYF
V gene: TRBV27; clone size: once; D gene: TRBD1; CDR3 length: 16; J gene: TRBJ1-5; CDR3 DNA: TGTGCCAGCAGCCGTGGACAGGGGAAGTTTGATCAGCCCCAGCATTTT; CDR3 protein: CASSRGQGKFDQPQHF
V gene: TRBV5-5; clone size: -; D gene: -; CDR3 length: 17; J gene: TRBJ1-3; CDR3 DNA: TGTGCCAGCAGCTTGTTGTCCGGACAAACCTCTGGAAACACCATATATTTT; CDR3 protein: CASSLLSGQTSGNTIYF
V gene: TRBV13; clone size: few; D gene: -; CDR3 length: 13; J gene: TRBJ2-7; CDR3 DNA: TGTGCCAGCAGGAGAACAGGTTCCTACGAGCAGTACTTC; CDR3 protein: CASRRTGSYEQYF
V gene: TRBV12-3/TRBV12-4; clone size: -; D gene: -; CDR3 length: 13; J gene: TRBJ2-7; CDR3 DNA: TGTGCCAGCAGCACCAGGGTGTCCTACGAGCAGTACTTC; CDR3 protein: CASSTRVSYEQYF
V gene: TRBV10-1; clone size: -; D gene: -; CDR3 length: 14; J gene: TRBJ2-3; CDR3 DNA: TGCGCCAGCAGCCCAGGCTCTTTCACAGATACGCAGTATTTT; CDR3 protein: CASSPGSFTDTQYF
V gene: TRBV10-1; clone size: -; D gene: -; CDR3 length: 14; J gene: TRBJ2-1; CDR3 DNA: TGCGCCAGCAGGGCAAGCGGGCCGGGGAATGAGCAGTTCTTC; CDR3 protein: CASRASGPGNEQFF